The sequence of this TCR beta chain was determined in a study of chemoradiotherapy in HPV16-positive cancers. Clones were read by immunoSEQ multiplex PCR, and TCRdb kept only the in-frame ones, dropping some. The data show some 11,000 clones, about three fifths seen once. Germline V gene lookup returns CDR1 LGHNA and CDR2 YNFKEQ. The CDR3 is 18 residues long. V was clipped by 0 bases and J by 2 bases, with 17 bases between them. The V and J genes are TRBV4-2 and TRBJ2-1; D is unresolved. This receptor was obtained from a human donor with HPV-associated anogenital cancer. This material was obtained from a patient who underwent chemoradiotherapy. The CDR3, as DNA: TGTGCCAGCAGCCAAGATCGCTCCTCCAATTTTCCCTACAATGAGCAGTTCTTC. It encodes CASSQDRSSNFPYNEQFF.